One sample yielded the 18 T cell receptor beta chains listed below, sequenced in a study of regulatory T cells in long-lasting Graves disease (dated by TCRdb to the early 2020s). Library preparation was by multiplex PCR. The sequencer listed for this sample is Illumina HiSeq 4000. TCR beta libraries were built with iRepertoire HTBI primers and Arm-PCR amplification of CDR3 regions. TCRdb trimmed the raw reads at Q25, called clones with MiXCR and kept productive beta chains. Rows merge per CDR3 protein into single entries with the most common DNA and genes. Recorded for this sample are roughly 350,000 distinct CDR3 sequences; 16% of them occurred a single time. The ten top clones hold roughly 27% of the sample. The sample's time point label, decoded: newly diagnosed GD, antithyroid drugs for less than 3 months. For both TCR sequencing and RNA sequencing, RNA was extracted from PBMCs using TRIzol. This same sample was also part of a study on T cells in Graves' hyperthyroidism and ophthalmopathy.

Sequencing was performed on peripheral blood mononuclear cells (PBMCs), taken at new diagnosis, from a patient treated with antithyroid drugs. The receptors derive from a man aged 40-55 years with Graves disease. Donor details come from another sample of the same person, matched by shared clones.

This chain links TRBV18 with TRBJ2-1, with D possibly being TRBD1 (6 bases). Germline V gene lookup returns CDR1 KGHSH and CDR2 LQKENI. V was shortened by 3 bases and J by 6 bases, with 21 bases between the two germline ends. This CDR3 contains 17 residues. The DNA of the CDR3 is TGTGCCAGCTCACCGAGGACAGCTGTCCGTTCTCTCAATGAGCAGTTCTTC. Protein sequence: CASSPRTAVRSLNEQFF.

This clonotype was seen a handful of times. The CDR3 loop is CASSMGQGIQPQHF. In nucleotides, the CDR3 is TGTGCCAGTAGTATGGGACAGGGGATTCAGCCCCAGCATTTT. The V call is TRBV19, the J call TRBJ1-5; 10 positions agree with TRBD1. Germline assignment: CDR1 LNHDA and CDR2 SQIVND (reference sequence). Unmatched junction bases numbered 2, after V lost 3 bases and J lost 6 bases. The length of the CDR3 is 14 residues.

This clonotype was seen a single time. The CDR3 DNA is TGTGCCAGCAGTATCCAGATAACCGGCACTGAAGCTTTCTTT. Its translation is CASSIQITGTEAFF. The gene calls are TRBV6-2 or TRBV6-3 and TRBJ1-1; no clear D gene. Germline V CDR1 and CDR2: MNHEY, SVGEGT. V was trimmed by 5 bases and J by 4 bases, leaving 14 bases between them. There are 14 residues in the CDR3.

This chain connects TRBV5-6 to TRBJ2-2, with unresolved D. The CDR3 totals 16 residues. Germline assignment: CDR1 SGHDT and CDR2 YYEEEE. Trimming pared 1 base from V and 4 bases from J, leaving 14 bases between. The CDR3 nucleotides read TGTGCCAGCAGCTTGAGAGAACACCGAGGCACCGGGGAGCTGTTTTTT. Translated, it gives CASSLREHRGTGELFF.

The chain joins TRBV19 to TRBJ2-3, with D perhaps matching TRBD1 (6 bases). Germline CDR1 is LNHDA and CDR2 is SQIVND (reference sequence). This CDR3 spans 17 amino acids. V lost 6 bases and J 2 bases, leaving 21 bases between the germline ends. The DNA for the CDR3 is TGTGCCAGTAGGCCAGCTCTGGGCAGGGGCACCACAGATACGCAGTATTTT. It codes for CASRPALGRGTTDTQYF.

This clonotype was observed many times. The rearrangement joins TRBV18 to TRBJ2-3; TRBD1 matches at 8 bases. The CDR3 covers 13 residues. After removal of 6 bases from V and 6 bases from J, the junction contained 5 bases not matched to a gene. CDR1 and CDR2 from the germline V gene are KGHSH and LQKENI. The CDR3 reads CASSTGDADTQYF. The DNA of the CDR3 is TGTGCCAGCTCGACAGGGGATGCGGATACGCAGTATTTT. Complete variable domain (other parts from reference TRBV18 and TRBJ2-3): NAGVMQNPRHLVRRRGQEARLRCSPMKGHSHVYWYRQLPEEGLKFMVYLQKENIIDESGMPKERFSAEFPKEGPSILRIQQVVRGDSAAYFCASSTGDADTQYFGPGTRLTVL.

This clonotype has ten or more counts. This sequence joins TRBV4-2 and TRBJ2-7; 9 positions match TRBD1. Germline assignment: CDR1 LGHNA and CDR2 YNFKEQ. The V gene end was trimmed by 0 bases and the J gene end by 2 bases; junction bases not matched to a gene: 5. This CDR3 is built from 16 residues. The CDR3 region is CASSQDLRQGAYEQYF. The CDR3 nucleotides read TGTGCCAGCAGCCAAGATTTGCGACAGGGGGCCTACGAGCAGTACTTC.

This clonotype was detected a few times. V gene TRBV4-1 combines with J gene TRBJ2-6; D uncertain. V lost 4 bases and J 1 base, leaving 14 bases between the germline ends. The CDR3 spans 17 residues. The V gene's germline CDR1 is MGHRA and CDR2 YSYEKL. CDR3 protein: CASSPSPHPSGANVLTF. CDR3 nucleotides: TGCGCCAGCAGCCCCTCACCGCACCCGTCTGGGGCCAACGTCCTGACTTTC.

Many counts were recorded for this clonotype. The gene calls are TRBV28 and TRBJ2-5; TRBD2 matches at 7 bases. The CDR3 consists of 15 residues. Germline trimming cut 3 bases from V and 4 bases from J; bases unmatched to any gene: 8. In germline, CDR1 is MDHEN, CDR2 SYDVKM. CDR3: CASSFLRGTGETQYF. The CDR3 coding sequence is TGTGCCAGCAGTTTTTTGCGGGGGACGGGAGAGACCCAGTACTTC.

This clonotype was counted ten times or more. This chain connects TRBV6-5 to TRBJ1-5; D may be TRBD1 (5 bases). The CDR3 contains 15 residues. Germline V CDR1 and CDR2: MNHEY, SVGAGI. Trimming stripped 2 bases from V and 2 bases from J, with 10 bases between. The CDR3 loop reads CASSYGGGGNQPQHF. The CDR3 DNA reads TGTGCCAGCAGTTACGGGGGGGGTGGCAATCAGCCCCAGCATTTT.

In this sample, this clonotype turned up many times. The chain is built from TRBV27 and TRBJ1-2; perhaps TRBD1 as D (5 bases). From germline, CDR1 is MNHEY and CDR2 SMNVEV (reference sequence). V was trimmed by 4 bases and J by 2 bases, leaving 17 bases between them. This CDR3 spans 16 amino acids. The CDR3 DNA reads TGTGCCAGCAGTTCCCAAATAACCGACAGAAACTATGGCTACACCTTC. Its protein product is CASSSQITDRNYGYTF.

This clonotype was detected ten times or more. This chain joins TRBV18 and TRBJ2-5; 8 positions match TRBD1. The CDR3 totals 17 residues. With 2 bases clipped from V and 2 bases from J, the junction kept 10 bases outside the gene matches. Germline values: CDR1 KGHSH, CDR2 LQKENI. The CDR3 reads CASSPRPGTGMQETQYF. DNA for the CDR3: TGTGCCAGCTCACCAAGGCCCGGGACAGGAATGCAAGAGACCCAGTACTTC.

This clonotype was counted ten times or more. The rearrangement links TRBV30 to TRBJ1-4; 10 bases are shared with TRBD1. Trimming took 3 bases from V and 7 from J; bases not matched to a gene: 5. Germline lookup yields CDR1 GTSNPN and CDR2 SVGIG (reference sequence). CDR3 size: 14 residues. The CDR3 nucleotides read TGTGCCTGGAGGTTGACAGGGGGCTTTGAAAAACTGTTTTTT. Residues: CAWRLTGGFEKLFF.

This clonotype was seen repeatedly, ten times or more. This chain links TRBV18 with TRBJ2-7, with a tentative D call TRBD2 (5 bases). V gave up 5 bases and J gave up 6 bases, with 17 bases separating them. Germline V gives CDR1 KGHSH, CDR2 LQKENI. The CDR3 extends over 14 amino acids. CDR3 residues: CASSSLLAGGEQYF. In DNA form, the CDR3 reads TGTGCCAGCTCATCCTTATTAGCCGGAGGCGAGCAGTACTTC.

This clonotype showed up many times. CDR3 residues: CASSPPLDHNEQFF. The CDR3 region has the DNA TGTGCCAGCAGCCCACCCCTGGATCACAATGAGCAGTTCTTC. The rearrangement joins TRBV9 to TRBJ2-1; D is uncertain. V lost 4 bases to trimming and J lost 5 bases, with 13 bases between them. CDR3 size: 14 residues. Germline assignment: CDR1 SGDLS and CDR2 YYNGEE. The whole variable domain, filled in from reference TRBV9 and TRBJ2-1, reads DSGVTQTPKHLITATGQRVTLRCSPRSGDLSVYWYQQSLDQGLQFLIQYYNGEERAKGNILERFSAQQFPDLHSELNLSSLELGDSALYFCASSPPLDHNEQFFGPGTRLTVL.

At least ten counts were recorded for this clonotype. The rearrangement joins TRBV18 to TRBJ2-5; D is unclear. V shed 3 bases and J shed 1 base, with 6 bases lying between them. The CDR3 loop spans 13 amino acids. The germline V gene has CDR1 KGHSH and CDR2 LQKENI. The CDR3 spells CASSPTVQETQYF. The CDR3 DNA reads TGTGCCAGCTCACCGACGGTCCAAGAGACCCAGTACTTC.

The J gene is TRBJ1-2, the V gene TRBV9; D is perhaps TRBD1 (6 bases). Looked up from germline, CDR1 is SGDLS and CDR2 is YYNGEE. Between the trimmed V and J ends, which lost 4 bases and 5 bases, there was a span of 21 bases. The CDR3 is 16 residues long. DNA of the CDR3: TGTGCCAGCAGCCCGAATCGGGTACAGGGTCGTTATGGCTACACCTTC. As protein: CASSPNRVQGRYGYTF.

This clonotype was detected ten times or more. The rearrangement joins TRBV5-1 to TRBJ2-5; D call uncertain. From germline, CDR1 is SGHRS and CDR2 YFSETQ. This CDR3 is 12 amino acids long. V lost 4 bases, J lost 5 bases, and 9 bases lay in between. The DNA for the CDR3 is TGCGCCAGCAGCCGGGCGGAGGAGACCCAGTACTTC. This encodes CASSRAEETQYF.